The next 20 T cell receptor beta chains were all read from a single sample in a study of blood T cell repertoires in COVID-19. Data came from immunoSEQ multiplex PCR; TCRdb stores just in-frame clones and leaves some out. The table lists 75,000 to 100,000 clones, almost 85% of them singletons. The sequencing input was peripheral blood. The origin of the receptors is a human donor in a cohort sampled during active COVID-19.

The CDR3 spells CASSESTPGQGEQYF. For the CDR3, the DNA is TGCGCCAGCAGTGAGTCCACGCCGGGACAGGGTGAGCAGTACTTC. V is TRBV10-1 and J is TRBJ2-7; 9 nucleotides line up with TRBD1. CDR1 WNHNN and CDR2 SYGVQD come from the germline V gene (reference sequence). V gave up 0 bases and J gave up 7 bases; unmatched junction bases: 7. The CDR3 is made up of 15 amino acids.

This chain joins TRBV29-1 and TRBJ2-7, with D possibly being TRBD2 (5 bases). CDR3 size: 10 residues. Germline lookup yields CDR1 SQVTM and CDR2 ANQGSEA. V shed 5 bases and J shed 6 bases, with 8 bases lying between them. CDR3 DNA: TGCAGCGTTCGGGCGGGCGAGCAGTACTTC. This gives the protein CSVRAGEQYF.

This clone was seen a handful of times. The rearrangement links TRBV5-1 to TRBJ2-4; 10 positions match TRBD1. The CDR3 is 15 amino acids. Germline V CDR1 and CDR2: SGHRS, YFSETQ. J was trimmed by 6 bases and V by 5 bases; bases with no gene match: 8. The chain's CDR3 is CASRPGQGSPNIQYF. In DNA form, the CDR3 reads TGCGCCAGCAGACCGGGACAGGGGTCCCCAAACATTCAGTACTTC.

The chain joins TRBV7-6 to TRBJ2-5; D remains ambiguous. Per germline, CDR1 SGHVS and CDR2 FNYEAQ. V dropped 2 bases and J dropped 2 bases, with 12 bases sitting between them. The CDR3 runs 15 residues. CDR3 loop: CASSLFAAKQETQYF. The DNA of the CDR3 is TGTGCCAGCAGCTTATTCGCGGCAAAACAAGAGACCCAGTACTTC.

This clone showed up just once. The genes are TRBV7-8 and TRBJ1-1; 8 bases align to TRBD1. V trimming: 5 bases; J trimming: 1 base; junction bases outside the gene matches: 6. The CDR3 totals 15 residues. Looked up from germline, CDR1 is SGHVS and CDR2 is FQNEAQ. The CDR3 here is CASSRAGTGNTEAFF. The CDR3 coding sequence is TGTGCCAGCAGCCGAGCGGGGACAGGGAACACTGAAGCTTTCTTT.

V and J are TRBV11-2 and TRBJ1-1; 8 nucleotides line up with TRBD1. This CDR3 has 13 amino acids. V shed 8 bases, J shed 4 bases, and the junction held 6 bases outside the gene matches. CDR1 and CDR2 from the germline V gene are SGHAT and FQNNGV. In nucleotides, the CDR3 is TGTGCCAGCCTCGACAGGGGTTTCACTGAAGCTTTCTTT. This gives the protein CASLDRGFTEAFF. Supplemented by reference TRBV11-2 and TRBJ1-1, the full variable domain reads EAGVAQSPRYKIIEKRQSVAFWCNPISGHATLYWYQQILGQGPKLLIQFQNNGVVDDSQLPKDRFSAERLKGVDSTLKIQPAKLEDSAVYLCASLDRGFTEAFFGQGTRLTVV.

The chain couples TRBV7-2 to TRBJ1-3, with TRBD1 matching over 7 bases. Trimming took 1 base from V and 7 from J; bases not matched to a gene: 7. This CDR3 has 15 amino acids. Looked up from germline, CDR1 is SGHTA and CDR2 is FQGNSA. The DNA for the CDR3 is TGTGCCAGCAGCTTAGAGACAGGGACCGGGAACACCATATATTTT. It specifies CASSLETGTGNTIYF.

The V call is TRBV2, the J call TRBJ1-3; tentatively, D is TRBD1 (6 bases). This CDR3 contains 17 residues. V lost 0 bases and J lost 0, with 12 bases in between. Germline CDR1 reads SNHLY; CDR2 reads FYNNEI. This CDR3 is CASSEAGGGSSGNTIYF. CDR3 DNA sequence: TGTGCCAGCAGTGAAGCCGGGGGGGGCTCCTCTGGAAACACCATATATTTT.

The CDR3 is CAIGQGWDSPLHF. In nucleotides, the CDR3 is TGTGCCATCGGGCAGGGGTGGGATTCACCCCTCCACTTT. V is TRBV10-3 and J is TRBJ1-6; weak D call: TRBD1 (6 bases). V was cut by 8 bases and J by 8 bases, with 13 bases left in between. The CDR3 length is 13 residues. Germline lookup yields CDR1 ENHRY and CDR2 SYGVKD.

The DNA of the CDR3 is TGTGCCTGGAGCCCCCTTGGGACGGCGGGGGCTTACGAGCAGTACTTC. Protein: CAWSPLGTAGAYEQYF. This chain connects TRBV30 to TRBJ2-7; tentative D call: TRBD2 (7 bases). Trimming stripped 3 bases from V and 4 bases from J, with 22 bases between. The CDR3 consists of 16 residues. Germline loops: CDR1 GTSNPN, CDR2 SVGIG (reference sequence).

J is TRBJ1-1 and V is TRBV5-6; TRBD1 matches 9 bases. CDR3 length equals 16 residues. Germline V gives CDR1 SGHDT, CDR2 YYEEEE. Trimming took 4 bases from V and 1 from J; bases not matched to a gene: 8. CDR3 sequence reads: CASSTDRGLENTEAFF. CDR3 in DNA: TGTGCCAGCAGCACGGACAGGGGACTAGAGAACACTGAAGCTTTCTTT.

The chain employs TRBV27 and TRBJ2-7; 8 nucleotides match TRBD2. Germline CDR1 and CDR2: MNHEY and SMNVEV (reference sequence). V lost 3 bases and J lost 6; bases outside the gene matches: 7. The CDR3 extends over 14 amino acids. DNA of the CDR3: TGTGCCAGCAGTTTTATGAGCGGGGGTCGCGAGCAGTACTTC. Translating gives CASSFMSGGREQYF.

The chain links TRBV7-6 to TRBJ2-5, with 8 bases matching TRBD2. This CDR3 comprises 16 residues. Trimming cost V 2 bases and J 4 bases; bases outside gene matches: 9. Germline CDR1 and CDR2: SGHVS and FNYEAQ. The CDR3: CASSLRIAGRRETQYF. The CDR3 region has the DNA TGTGCCAGCAGCTTACGGATAGCGGGAAGGAGAGAGACCCAGTACTTC.

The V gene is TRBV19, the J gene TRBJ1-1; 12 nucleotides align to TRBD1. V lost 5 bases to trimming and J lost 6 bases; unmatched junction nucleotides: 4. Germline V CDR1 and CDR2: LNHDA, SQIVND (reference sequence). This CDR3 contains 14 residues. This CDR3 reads CASSQGTGGAEAFF. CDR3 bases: TGTGCCAGTAGTCAAGGGACAGGGGGCGCTGAAGCTTTCTTT.

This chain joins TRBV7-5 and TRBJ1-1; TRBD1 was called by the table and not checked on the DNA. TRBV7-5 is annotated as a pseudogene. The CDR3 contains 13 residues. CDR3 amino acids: CARSLASPPEAFF. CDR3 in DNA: TGTGCCAGAAGCTTAGCATCCCCCCCTGAAGCTTTCTTT.

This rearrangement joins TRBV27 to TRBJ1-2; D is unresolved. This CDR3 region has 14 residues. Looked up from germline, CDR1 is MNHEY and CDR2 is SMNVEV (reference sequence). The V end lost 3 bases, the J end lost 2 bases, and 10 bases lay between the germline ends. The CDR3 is CASSFNSKNYGYTF. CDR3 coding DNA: TGTGCCAGCAGTTTCAACAGTAAAAACTATGGCTACACCTTC.

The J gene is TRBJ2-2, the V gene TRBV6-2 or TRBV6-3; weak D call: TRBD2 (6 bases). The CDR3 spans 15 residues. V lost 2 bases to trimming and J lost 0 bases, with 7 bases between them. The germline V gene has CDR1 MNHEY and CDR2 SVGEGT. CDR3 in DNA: TGTGCCAGCAGTTACCCGGGGGCGAACACCGGGGAGCTGTTTTTT. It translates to CASSYPGANTGELFF.

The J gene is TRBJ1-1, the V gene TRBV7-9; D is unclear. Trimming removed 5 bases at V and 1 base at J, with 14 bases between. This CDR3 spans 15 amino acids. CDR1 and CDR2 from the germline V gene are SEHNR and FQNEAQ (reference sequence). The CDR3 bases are TGTGCCAGCAGCCCCACTTGGGCCACGAACACTGAAGCTTTCTTT. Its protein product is CASSPTWATNTEAFF.

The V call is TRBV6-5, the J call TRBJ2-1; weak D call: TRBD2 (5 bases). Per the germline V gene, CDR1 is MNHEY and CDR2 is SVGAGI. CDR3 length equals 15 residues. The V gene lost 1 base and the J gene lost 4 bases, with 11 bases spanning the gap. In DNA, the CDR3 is TGTGCCAGCAGTTACTTACGCGGGTGGTACAATGAGCAGTTCTTC. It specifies CASSYLRGWYNEQFF.

This CDR3 reads CASSPKWTVNTEAFF. CDR3 DNA sequence: TGTGCCAGTAGTCCGAAATGGACAGTGAACACTGAAGCTTTCTTT. This chain links TRBV19 with TRBJ1-1, with D perhaps TRBD1 (6 bases). V was trimmed by 5 bases and J by 0 bases, leaving 13 bases between them. There are 15 residues in the CDR3. Germline values: CDR1 LNHDA, CDR2 SQIVND (reference sequence).